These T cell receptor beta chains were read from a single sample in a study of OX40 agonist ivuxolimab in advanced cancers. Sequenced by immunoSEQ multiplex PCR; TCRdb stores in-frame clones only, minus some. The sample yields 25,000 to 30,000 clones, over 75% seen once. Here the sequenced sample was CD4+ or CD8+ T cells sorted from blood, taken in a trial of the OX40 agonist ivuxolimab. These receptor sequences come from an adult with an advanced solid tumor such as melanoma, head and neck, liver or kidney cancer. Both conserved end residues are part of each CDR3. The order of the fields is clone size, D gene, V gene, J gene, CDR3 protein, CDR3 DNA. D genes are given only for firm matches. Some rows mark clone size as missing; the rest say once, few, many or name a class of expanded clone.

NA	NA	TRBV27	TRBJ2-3	CASSPPTGHDGGTDTQYF	TGTGCCAGCAGTCCGCCCACCGGACATGACGGTGGCACAGATACGCAGTATTTT
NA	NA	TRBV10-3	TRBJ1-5	CAIAGEGQPQHF	TGTGCCATCGCTGGGGAAGGACAGCCCCAGCATTTT
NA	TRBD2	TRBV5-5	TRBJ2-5	CASSKTIAGGQETQYF	TGTGCCAGCAGCAAAACAATAGCGGGAGGACAAGAGACCCAGTACTTC
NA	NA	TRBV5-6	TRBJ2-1	CASSLDWRVGSYNEQFF	TGTGCCAGCAGCTTGGACTGGCGGGTCGGCTCCTACAATGAGCAGTTCTTC
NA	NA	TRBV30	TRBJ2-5	CAWSLFGGETQYF	TGTGCCTGGAGTTTGTTCGGGGGAGAGACCCAGTACTTC
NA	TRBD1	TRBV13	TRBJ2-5	CASSSPGQGEETQYF	TGTGCCAGCAGCTCCCCGGGACAGGGGGAAGAGACCCAGTACTTC
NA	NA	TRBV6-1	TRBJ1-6	CASSLNRVWALHF	TGTGCCAGCAGCTTAAACAGGGTTTGGGCCCTCCACTTT
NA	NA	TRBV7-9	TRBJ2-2	CASSLSHDTYTGELFF	TGTGCCAGCAGCTTGTCACACGACACTTACACCGGGGAGCTGTTTTTT
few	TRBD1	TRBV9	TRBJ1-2	CASSVGTGKHPDYGYTF	TGTGCCAGCAGCGTAGGGACAGGGAAACATCCGGACTATGGCTACACCTTC
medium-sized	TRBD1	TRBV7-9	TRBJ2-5	CASTPGQGPPTQYF	TGTGCCAGCACCCCGGGACAGGGACCCCCAACCCAGTACTTC
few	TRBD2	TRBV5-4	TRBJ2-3	CASSFPSGSMDTQYF	TGTGCCAGCAGCTTTCCCAGCGGGAGTATGGATACGCAGTATTTT
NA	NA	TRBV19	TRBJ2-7	CASAKESYEQYF	TGTGCCAGCGCCAAAGAGAGCTACGAGCAGTACTTC
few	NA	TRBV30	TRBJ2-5	CAWSLGTGETQYF	TGTGCCTGGAGTCTGGGGACGGGAGAGACCCAGTACTTC
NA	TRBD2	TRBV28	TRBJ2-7	CASSNPSGLGGEQYF	TGTGCCAGCAGTAACCCTAGCGGCCTAGGTGGCGAGCAGTACTTC
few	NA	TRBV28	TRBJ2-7	CASSFGIAQTYEQYF	TGTGCCAGCAGTTTTGGAATAGCGCAAACCTACGAGCAGTACTTC
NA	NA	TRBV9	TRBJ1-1	CASSVGGSSPFSEAFF	TGTGCCAGCAGCGTAGGAGGGTCCTCCCCATTCTCTGAAGCTTTCTTT
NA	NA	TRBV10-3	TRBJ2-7	CAIRTPEGAYEQYF	TGTGCCATCAGGACCCCCGAAGGGGCTTACGAGCAGTACTTC
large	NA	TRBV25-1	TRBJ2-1	CASSELGDLLGNEQFF	TGTGCCAGCAGTGAACTAGGGGACCTACTAGGCAATGAGCAGTTCTTC
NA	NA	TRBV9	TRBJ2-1	CASSPVSYNEQFF	TGTGCCAGCAGTCCCGTCTCCTACAATGAGCAGTTCTTC
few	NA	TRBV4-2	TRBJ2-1	CASSQEGIPSYNEQFF	TGTGCCAGCAGCCAAGAGGGTATCCCCTCCTACAATGAGCAGTTCTTC
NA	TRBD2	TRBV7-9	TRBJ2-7	CASSPAGGYEQYF	TGTGCCAGCAGCCCGGCGGGGGGCTACGAGCAGTACTTC
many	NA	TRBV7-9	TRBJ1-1	CASSATKGGTEAFF	TGTGCCAGCAGCGCGACCAAGGGAGGGACTGAAGCTTTCTTT
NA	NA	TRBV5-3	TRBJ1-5	CARSKRGAPGPQHF	TGTGCCAGAAGCAAGAGGGGGGCGCCAGGGCCCCAGCATTTT
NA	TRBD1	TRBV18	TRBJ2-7	CASSPPRQGREQYF	TGTGCCAGCTCACCCCCGCGACAGGGACGCGAGCAGTACTTC
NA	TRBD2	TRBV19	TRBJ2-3	CASSLTSGRADTQYF	TGTGCCAGTAGTCTAACTAGCGGGAGGGCAGATACGCAGTATTTT
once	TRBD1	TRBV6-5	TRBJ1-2	CASSYSSGGQGHGYTF	TGTGCCAGCAGTTACTCGAGTGGGGGACAGGGTCATGGCTACACCTTC
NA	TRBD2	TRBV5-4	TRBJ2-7	CASSETSGRAAAYEQYF	TGTGCCAGCAGCGAGACTAGCGGGAGGGCCGCCGCCTACGAGCAGTACTTC
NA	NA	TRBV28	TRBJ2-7	CASSPGRYEQYF	TGTGCCAGCAGTCCCGGAAGGTACGAGCAGTACTTC